This T cell receptor beta chain comes out of a study of blood T cell repertoires in COVID-19. This CDR3 has 16 amino acids. CDR1 is SGHNT, CDR2 YENEEA, per germline. V shed 1 base and J shed 0 bases, with 7 bases lying between them. Sequencing used immunoSEQ multiplex PCR; TCRdb keeps in-frame clones, though not all of them. This table has about 230,000 clones, 75% to 85% appearing once. The chain links TRBV11-3 to TRBJ2-6; unclear D gene. Source material: peripheral blood. The source is a woman between 40 and 55 years old who had recovered from COVID-19. DNA for the CDR3: TGTGCCAGCAGCTTAGTTAGTGCCTCTGGGGCCAACGTCCTGACTTTC. Translation gives CASSLVSASGANVLTF. Full variable domain (remainder filled in from reference TRBV11-3 and TRBJ2-6): EAGVVQSPRYKIIEKKQPVAFWCNPISGHNTLYWYLQNLGQGPELLIRYENEEAVDDSQLPKDRFSAERLKGVDSTLKIQPAELGDSAVYLCASSLVSASGANVLTFGAGSRLTVL.